This T cell receptor beta chain was recorded in a study of CD8 T cells in ankylosing spondylitis. General study results and limits: Clones linked to disease, bearing a CD8+ phenotype, were relatively rare in peripheral blood. Apparently characteristic of ankylosing spondylitis blood was a TCR beta motif (eight highly homologous variants). Earlier authors reported some of these motif variants in reactive arthritis synovial fluid and blood.

This CDR3 comprises 16 residues. V was trimmed by 2 bases and J by 0 bases, leaving 12 bases between them. Germline loops: CDR1 SGHRS, CDR2 YFSETQ. Making the TCR beta libraries involved quantitative 5'-RACE with molecular barcodes. MiXCR was run by TCRdb on the 5' RACE reads, yielding one entry per CDR3 protein. The repertoire holds 250,000 to 350,000 distinct CDR3 sequences, with around 21% as singletons. Remarks on this clonotype: Its specificity is unknown.

The material sequenced was blood, either unsorted or a sorted T cell fraction (not recorded which). The sequence derives from a female donor with ankylosing spondylitis or in good health (not recorded which). The chain employs TRBV5-1 and TRBJ2-1, with D possibly matching TRBD2 (5 bases). Written as DNA, the CDR3 is TGCGCCAGCAGCTTCGTGACTACCCTCTCCTACAATGAGCAGTTCTTC. Translated: CASSFVTTLSYNEQFF. Based on the CDR3 plus reference TRBV5-1 and TRBJ2-1, the full variable domain is KAGVTQTPRYLIKTRGQQVTLSCSPISGHRSVSWYQQTPGQGLQFLFEYFSETQRNKGNFPGRFSGRQFSNSRSEMNVSTLELGDSALYLCASSFVTTLSYNEQFFGPGTRLTVL.